One and the same sample provided the 15 T cell receptor beta chains below, sequenced in a study of prognosis after radiotherapy for stage I lung cancer. TCR beta CDR3 amplification from genomic DNA was performed by two-round multiplex PCR. Every TRBV and TRBJ gene had its own specific primer in first-round PCR. TCRdb used MiXCR to reprocess the multiplex PCR reads, holding one entry per CDR3 protein. The top ten clones hold more than 25% of a sample with roughly 20,000 distinct CDR3 sequences, approximately 43% of them seen once. Source: PBMCs, taken before or after stereotactic body radiation therapy (not recorded which). Receptors originate from a donor aged 50 or older with non-small cell lung cancer.

CDR3 bases: TGCGCCAGCTCCTTAGCGGGAGGGCCCGTGGGGGTCTACAATGAGCAGTTCTTC. It encodes CASSLAGGPVGVYNEQFF. The chain uses TRBV5-1 and TRBJ2-1; 11 bases line up with TRBD2. CDR3 size: 18 residues. The germline V gene has CDR1 SGHRS and CDR2 YFSETQ. V lost 7 bases and J lost 3; bases outside the gene matches: 15.

This chain joins TRBV11-3 and TRBJ1-1; D may be TRBD1 (6 bases). V shed 4 bases and J shed 6 bases, with 24 bases lying between them. The germline gives CDR1 SGHNT, CDR2 YENEEA. The CDR3 has 17 residues. The CDR3 reads CASSSGQIRTVNAEAFF. The DNA of the CDR3 is TGTGCCAGCAGCTCCGGACAGATACGGACTGTCAACGCTGAAGCTTTCTTT.

This clonotype showed up many times. The chain carries TRBV15 and TRBJ2-7; 9 bases are a match to TRBD2. Germline assignment: CDR1 LNHNV and CDR2 YYDKDF (reference sequence). V trimming: 0 bases; J trimming: 6 bases; junction bases outside the gene matches: 3. The CDR3 has 14 residues. CDR3 in amino acids: CATSRDSGSPEQYF. The CDR3 bases are TGTGCCACCAGCAGAGATAGCGGGAGTCCCGAGCAGTACTTC.

This chain connects TRBV12-3 or TRBV12-4 to TRBJ2-2; D gene uncertain. The CDR3 runs 12 residues. Trimming stripped 7 bases from V and 8 bases from J, with 11 bases between. The CDR3 protein is CASISGSGELFF. The CDR3, as DNA: TGTGCCAGCATCTCAGGCTCAGGGGAGCTGTTTTTT.

With respect to this clonotype: A read error is possible here, since a much larger clone lies one base away. V usage is TRBV7-9 and J usage is TRBJ1-4; D may be TRBD1 (6 bases). Per germline, CDR1 SEHNR and CDR2 FQNEAQ (reference sequence). The CDR3 is 16 residues long. With 4 bases removed from V and 6 bases from J, the gap between germline ends came to 18 bases. CDR3 residues: CASSSYGQPRDEKLFF. The CDR3 DNA reads as TGTGCCAGCAGCTCCTATGGACAGCCTAGGGATGAAAAACTGTTTTTT.

The rearrangement links TRBV11-1 to TRBJ1-1; 9 bases are shared with TRBD1. CDR1 and CDR2 (germline): SGHAT, FQDESV (reference sequence). Trimming took 5 bases from V and 1 from J; bases not matched to a gene: 11. The CDR3 contains 17 residues. The CDR3 bases are TGTGCCAGCAGCCCTCTTGGGGGACAGGGTTCGAACACTGAAGCTTTCTTT. The encoded protein is CASSPLGGQGSNTEAFF.

This clonotype was seen at least ten times. This chain uses TRBV7-3 with TRBJ2-5, with D possibly being TRBD1 or TRBD2 (5 bases each). Germline loops: CDR1 SGHTA, CDR2 FQGTGA. There are 13 residues in the CDR3. V was clipped by 5 bases and J by 7 bases, with 14 bases between them. CDR3 nucleotide sequence: TGTGCCAGCAGCGACAGTGGGACGGGGACCCAGTACTTC. Amino acids: CASSDSGTGTQYF.

The V call is TRBV5-1, the J call TRBJ2-7, with TRBD2 identical over 15 bases. The CDR3 is made up of 18 amino acids. With 0 bases clipped from V and 2 bases from J, the junction kept 6 bases outside the gene matches. Germline V lookup: CDR1 SGHRS, CDR2 YFSETQ. The CDR3 sequence: CASSLEGTSGRPTYEQYF. In DNA, the CDR3 is TGCGCCAGCAGCTTGGAAGGGACTAGCGGGAGGCCCACCTACGAGCAGTACTTC.

A remark on this clonotype: A far larger clone differs by one base, so this is likely a read error. This sequence joins TRBV6-9 and TRBJ2-1; perhaps D is TRBD1 or TRBD2 (5 bases each). CDR1 is MNHGY, CDR2 SVAAGI, per germline. V was trimmed by 3 bases and J by 8 bases, leaving 8 bases between them. This CDR3 region has 12 residues. CDR3 region: CASSYGADEQFF. CDR3 DNA sequence: TGTGCCAGCAGTTACGGGGCCGATGAGCAGTTCTTC.

This chain connects TRBV6-2 or TRBV6-3 to TRBJ2-3, with a weak D call TRBD2 (9 bases). With 5 bases removed from V and 7 bases from J, the gap between germline ends came to 31 bases. The germline CDR1 and CDR2 sequences are MNHEY and SVGEGT. This CDR3 region has 19 residues. CDR3 residues: CASSELRGGQVGNTYTQYF. CDR3 coding DNA: TGTGCCAGCAGTGAACTGCGGGGGGGACAGGTTGGGAATACATATACGCAGTATTTT.

The J gene is TRBJ2-7, the V gene TRBV6-5, with TRBD2 matching 11 bases. The V segment lost 2 bases and the J segment 5 bases; nucleotides outside the gene matches: 8. Germline V gene data show CDR1 as MNHEY and CDR2 as SVGAGI. The CDR3 loop spans 16 amino acids. CDR3 DNA: TGTGCCAGCAGTTACAGGGCGACTAGCGGGAACAACGAGCAGTACTTC. Protein sequence: CASSYRATSGNNEQYF.

This clonotype was counted ten times or more. The V and J genes are TRBV27 and TRBJ2-7; 9 bases are a match to TRBD2. Germline lookup yields CDR1 MNHEY and CDR2 SMNVEV (reference sequence). Trimming took 3 bases from V and 5 from J; bases not matched to a gene: 8. This CDR3 spans 15 amino acids. DNA for the CDR3: TGTGCCAGCAGTTTGTCTCTAGCGGGACTCGACGAGCAGTACTTC. Its protein product is CASSLSLAGLDEQYF.

This clonotype was detected ten times or more. This chain connects TRBV27 to TRBJ1-2; no clear D. Trimming stripped 0 bases from V and 8 bases from J, with 10 bases between. Germline loops: CDR1 MNHEY, CDR2 SMNVEV (reference sequence). CDR3 length equals 13 residues. CDR3 sequence (DNA): TGTGCCAGCAGTTTATCGGCGATGGGGGGCTACACCTTC. This codes for CASSLSAMGGYTF.

CDR3 coding DNA: TGTGCCAGTAGTACGACATGGAGTTTCTATGGCTACACCTTC. It specifies CASSTTWSFYGYTF. The V call is TRBV19, the J call TRBJ1-2; no definite D call. Deletions cut 4 bases from V and 4 bases from J, with 13 bases between. This CDR3 comprises 14 residues. CDR1 is LNHDA and CDR2 is SQIVND in the germline V gene (reference sequence).

This clonotype was seen at least ten times. The rearrangement joins TRBV12-3 or TRBV12-4 to TRBJ2-5; 11 nucleotides match TRBD1. There are 14 residues in the CDR3. With V trimmed by 6 bases and J by 2 bases, 2 bases remained unmatched. The CDR3 DNA reads as TGTGCCAGCAGCTGGGACAGGGGGCAAGAGACCCAGTACTTC. Protein: CASSWDRGQETQYF.